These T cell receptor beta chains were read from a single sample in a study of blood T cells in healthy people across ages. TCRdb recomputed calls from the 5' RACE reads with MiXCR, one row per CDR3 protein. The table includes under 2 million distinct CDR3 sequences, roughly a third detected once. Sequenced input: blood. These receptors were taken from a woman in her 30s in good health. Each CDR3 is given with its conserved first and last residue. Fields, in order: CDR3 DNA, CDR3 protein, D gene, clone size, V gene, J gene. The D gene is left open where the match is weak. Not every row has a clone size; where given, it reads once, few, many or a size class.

TGCAGCGTTGAATCTTCTCCTTCCTACGAGCAGTACTTC	CSVESSPSYEQYF	.	many	TRBV29-1	TRBJ2-7
TGTGCCAGCAGCTTTCTGGGACAGGGTGATCACGAGCAGTACTTC	CASSFLGQGDHEQYF	TRBD1	.	TRBV5-4	TRBJ2-7
TGCAGTAATAGCGGGACAGGGGGCGGTGGTCAGCCCCAGCATTTT	CSNSGTGGGGQPQHF	TRBD1	.	TRBV20-1	TRBJ1-5
TGTGCCAGCAGCTTGGGGGACAGGGCGTACCAAGAGACCCAGTACTTC	CASSLGDRAYQETQYF	TRBD1	.	TRBV5-6	TRBJ2-5
TGTGCCAGCAGTTTACAGGGGGGTATTAGTGGGGCCAACGTCCTGACTTTC	CASSLQGGISGANVLTF	.	few	TRBV27	TRBJ2-6
TGCAGTGCTAGAGATCCTTGGACCAACTACGAGCAGTACTTC	CSARDPWTNYEQYF	.	.	TRBV20-1	TRBJ2-7
TGTGCCAGCACCTATAAAAAAGGGACAGGACTGAACACTGAAGCTTTCTTT	CASTYKKGTGLNTEAFF	TRBD1	.	TRBV12-3/TRBV12-4	TRBJ1-1
TGTGCCAGCAGTGAAGGCCCCCAAGAGACCCAGTACTTC	CASSEGPQETQYF	.	many	TRBV2	TRBJ2-5
TGTGCCAGCAGCCATACCGGGACAGGGTTCACAGATACGCAGTATTTT	CASSHTGTGFTDTQYF	TRBD1	few	TRBV6-4	TRBJ2-3
TGTGCCAGTCGGGGGATTCTTTCTTCACCCCTCCACTTT	CASRGILSSPLHF	.	.	TRBV6-1	TRBJ1-6
TGCAGCGTTGAATGGTCAAGGGAGACAGCTGGTTTCGGTGAGCAGTTCTTC	CSVEWSRETAGFGEQFF	.	.	TRBV29-1	TRBJ2-1
TGTGCCAGCAGTTTCCCGACTAGCGGGAGTGGCGAGCAGTACTTC	CASSFPTSGSGEQYF	TRBD2	.	TRBV28	TRBJ2-7
TGCGCCAGCAGCGTCCCCTCAGGGGGCGCGTTAGAGACCCAGTACTTC	CASSVPSGGALETQYF	TRBD1	few	TRBV5-1	TRBJ2-5
TGTGCCAGCAGCGCTAGGGGGAGGCACACAGATACGCAGTATTTT	CASSARGRHTDTQYF	.	.	TRBV9	TRBJ2-3
TGCAGTGCTAGGCCCCAAGGGAACTATGGCTACACCTTC	CSARPQGNYGYTF	.	.	TRBV20-1	TRBJ1-2
TGTGCCAGCAGTCGGCTAGCGGGGGGTCGGCTATCCTACGAGCAGTACTTC	CASSRLAGGRLSYEQYF	TRBD2	.	TRBV11-2	TRBJ2-7
TGTGCCAGCAGCCGCCGGGACTCCCAGTACTACGAGCAGTACTTC	CASSRRDSQYYEQYF	.	.	TRBV7-9	TRBJ2-7
TGTGCCAGCAGCACTCGTCGAGAGTATGGCTACACCTTC	CASSTRREYGYTF	.	few	TRBV7-9	TRBJ1-2
TGCAGTGCTAGGTTACTAGCGGGAGGCCCCAACAACCAAGAGACCCAGTACTTC	CSARLLAGGPNNQETQYF	TRBD2	.	TRBV20-1	TRBJ2-5
TGCGCCAGCAGCGTAACCGGGACACGGGGGTACAATGAGCAGTTCTTC	CASSVTGTRGYNEQFF	.	many	TRBV5-1	TRBJ2-1
TGTGCCAGCACGGGACTAGCGGGAGGCGAGCAGTACTTC	CASTGLAGGEQYF	TRBD2	.	TRBV27	TRBJ2-7
TGTGCCAGCAGCTTGCTCGCCCGGGAAGAGCAGTACTTC	CASSLLAREEQYF	.	.	TRBV13	TRBJ2-5
TGTGCCAGCAGACGGACGAGACCTGGTGGCTACACCTTC	CASRRTRPGGYTF	.	.	TRBV12-3/TRBV12-4	TRBJ1-2
TGTGCCAGCACTGGGACAGCCTATGGCTACACCTTC	CASTGTAYGYTF	TRBD1	.	TRBV6-1	TRBJ1-2
TGTGCCAGCAGCCCTAGGACTCGGGAGACCCAGTACTTC	CASSPRTRETQYF	.	few	TRBV7-3	TRBJ2-5
TGTGCCAGCAGCTTCAGAGGTGCGCTGGCGGATGGCTACACCTTC	CASSFRGALADGYTF	.	.	TRBV9	TRBJ1-2
TGTGCCAGCAGCATTCAACAGGGGGAACCCCTCCACTTT	CASSIQQGEPLHF	TRBD1	.	TRBV7-8	TRBJ1-6
TGTGCCAGCAGTCCCCGGGGAGGGGGGGCCAACGTCCTGACTTTC	CASSPRGGGANVLTF	TRBD2	.	TRBV28	TRBJ2-6
TGTGCCAGCAGCACGACGGGACGGGGCGCCTACGAGCAGTACTTC	CASSTTGRGAYEQYF	.	many	TRBV7-2	TRBJ2-7
TGTGCCAGCAGCTTAGGGGGACTAGCGGGGCGTTCGGAGCAGTTCTTC	CASSLGGLAGRSEQFF	TRBD2	.	TRBV7-2	TRBJ2-1
TGTGCCATCAGCCCACAGGGGATCGGGGAGCTGTTTTTT	CAISPQGIGELFF	TRBD1	many	TRBV10-3	TRBJ2-2
TGTGCCAGCAGTTGGTCTAGCTACAGCTCCTACGAGCAGTACTTC	CASSWSSYSSYEQYF	.	.	TRBV2	TRBJ2-7
TGTGCCAGCAGTCGATTCCGGGACTCCGGGTCCTATGGCTACACCTTC	CASSRFRDSGSYGYTF	.	.	TRBV6-5	TRBJ1-2
TGTGCCAATAGGTTCCTTGCGGACAATCAAGAGACCCAGTACTTC	CANRFLADNQETQYF	.	.	TRBV2	TRBJ2-5
TGTGCCAGCAGCTTCCCGGGACTAGCGGGGGGTACAGATACGCAGTATTTT	CASSFPGLAGGTDTQYF	TRBD2	.	TRBV6-1	TRBJ2-3
TGTGCCAGCAGTGACGGGTTCTTGGGTGAAAAACTGTTTTTT	CASSDGFLGEKLFF	.	few	TRBV6-1	TRBJ1-4
TGTGCCAGCAGGTTGGGAGGGGCCTATGAGCAGTTCTTC	CASRLGGAYEQFF	TRBD2	.	TRBV12-3/TRBV12-4	TRBJ2-1
TGTGCCAGCAGCCTCAACCGACAGAAAATCTCCTACAATGAGCAGTTCTTC	CASSLNRQKISYNEQFF	.	.	TRBV11-2	TRBJ2-1
TGTGCCAGCAGCCACCCACTAAACTACAATGAGCTGTTCTTC	CASSHPLNYNELFF	.	.	TRBV7-9	TRBJ2-1
TGCGCCAGCAGCACCCGGGACAGGGCCTCCGAGCAGTACTTC	CASSTRDRASEQYF	TRBD1	.	TRBV5-1	TRBJ2-7
TGTGCCAGCAGCTTCAGCGGGGCTGCTCAGCCCCAGCATTTT	CASSFSGAAQPQHF	.	many	TRBV7-2	TRBJ1-5
TGTGCCAGCAGCCTGGGTCCGCGGTGGGAGCAGTACTTC	CASSLGPRWEQYF	.	.	TRBV7-2	TRBJ2-7
TGTGCCAGCAGCCCACGCTGGACTAGCGGGAGCTCTCTCGGGGAGCTGTTTTTT	CASSPRWTSGSSLGELFF	TRBD2	.	TRBV13	TRBJ2-2
TGTGCCAGCCGGCGCGGGACGTCCGGGGACGAGCAGTACTTC	CASRRGTSGDEQYF	.	.	TRBV2	TRBJ2-7
TGCGCCAGCAGCACGGGAGGGCAGCCCGTAATCACGGGCTACACCTTC	CASSTGGQPVITGYTF	.	.	TRBV5-1	TRBJ1-2
TGCAGCGTTGATAGGGTTACGGGCTACAATGAGCAGTTCTTC	CSVDRVTGYNEQFF	.	few	TRBV29-1	TRBJ2-1
TGTGCCAGCAGCCCGAGACAGGAATACTACAATGAGCAGTTCTTC	CASSPRQEYYNEQFF	.	.	TRBV7-2	TRBJ2-1
TGTGCCAGCAGCCCCGGGACTGTAACTGGCTACACCTTC	CASSPGTVTGYTF	.	few	TRBV3-1	TRBJ1-2
TGTGCCAGCAGTTTGATGGGGGCAGGGGGAAGTCAGCCCCAGCATTTT	CASSLMGAGGSQPQHF	TRBD1	many	TRBV6-1	TRBJ1-5
TGTGCCAGCGGGGGACAGAACTCTGGAAACACCATATATTTT	CASGGQNSGNTIYF	TRBD1	.	TRBV6-1	TRBJ1-3
TGCAGTGCCGAACCCATAGAGCCCGGGGAGCTGTTTTTT	CSAEPIEPGELFF	.	.	TRBV20-1	TRBJ2-2
TGTGCCAGCAGCTTCCACATGAGAACAGATACGCAGTATTTT	CASSFHMRTDTQYF	.	.	TRBV11-2	TRBJ2-3
TGTGCCAGCAGCTTTCGGTTGTATAATTTACCCCTCCACTTT	CASSFRLYNLPLHF	.	few	TRBV7-2	TRBJ1-6